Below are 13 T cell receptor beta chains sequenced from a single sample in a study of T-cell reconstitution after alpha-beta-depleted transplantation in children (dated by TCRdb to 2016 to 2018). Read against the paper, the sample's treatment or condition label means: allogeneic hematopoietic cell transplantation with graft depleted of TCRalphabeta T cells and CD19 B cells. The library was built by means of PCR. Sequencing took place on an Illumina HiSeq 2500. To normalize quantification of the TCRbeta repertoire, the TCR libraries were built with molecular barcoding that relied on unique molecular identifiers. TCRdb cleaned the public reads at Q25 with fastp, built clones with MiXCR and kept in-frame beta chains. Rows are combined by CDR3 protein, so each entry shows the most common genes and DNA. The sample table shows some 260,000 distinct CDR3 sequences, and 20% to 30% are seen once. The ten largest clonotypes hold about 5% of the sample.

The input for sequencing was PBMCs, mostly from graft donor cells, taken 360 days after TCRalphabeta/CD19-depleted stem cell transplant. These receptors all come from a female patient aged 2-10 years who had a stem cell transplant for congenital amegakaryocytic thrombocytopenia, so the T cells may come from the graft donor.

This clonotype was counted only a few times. CDR3 loop: CASSQSRTSGSDNIQYF. CDR3 sequence (DNA): TGTGCCAGCAGCCAATCCAGGACTAGCGGGAGCGATAACATTCAGTACTTC. The chain links TRBV4-2 to TRBJ2-4, with TRBD2 identical over 13 bases. Trimming removed 2 bases from V and 7 bases from J; junction bases left unmatched: 8. CDR3 length: 17 amino acids. Per the germline V gene, CDR1 is LGHNA and CDR2 is YNFKEQ.

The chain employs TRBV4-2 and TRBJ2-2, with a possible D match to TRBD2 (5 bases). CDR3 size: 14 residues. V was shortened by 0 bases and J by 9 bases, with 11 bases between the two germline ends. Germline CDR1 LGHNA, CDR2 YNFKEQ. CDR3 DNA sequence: TGTGCCAGCAGCCAAGAGGGCACGGGGTGGGAGCTGTTTTTT. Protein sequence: CASSQEGTGWELFF.

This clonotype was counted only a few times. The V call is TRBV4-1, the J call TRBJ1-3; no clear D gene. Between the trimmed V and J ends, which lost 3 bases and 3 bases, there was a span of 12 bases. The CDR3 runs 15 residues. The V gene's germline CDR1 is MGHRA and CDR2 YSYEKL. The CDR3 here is CASSQLILNGNTIYF. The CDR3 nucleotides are TGCGCCAGCAGCCAGCTGATTCTGAATGGAAACACCATATATTTT.

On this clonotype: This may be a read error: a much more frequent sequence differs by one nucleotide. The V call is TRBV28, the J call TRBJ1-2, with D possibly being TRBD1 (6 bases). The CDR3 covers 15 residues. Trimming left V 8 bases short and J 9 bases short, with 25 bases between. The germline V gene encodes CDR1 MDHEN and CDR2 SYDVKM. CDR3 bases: TGTGCCAGCGCGAATACCGTGACAGGTTCTCTTTGCTACACCTTC. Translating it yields CASANTVTGSLCYTF.

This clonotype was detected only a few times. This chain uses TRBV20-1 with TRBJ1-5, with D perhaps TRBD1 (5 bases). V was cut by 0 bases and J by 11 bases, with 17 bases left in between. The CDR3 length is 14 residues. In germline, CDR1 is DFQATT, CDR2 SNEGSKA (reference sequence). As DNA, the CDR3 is TGCAGTGCTAGAGAGGGACCAAGAGTAGGGGCCCAGCATTTT. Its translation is CSAREGPRVGAQHF.

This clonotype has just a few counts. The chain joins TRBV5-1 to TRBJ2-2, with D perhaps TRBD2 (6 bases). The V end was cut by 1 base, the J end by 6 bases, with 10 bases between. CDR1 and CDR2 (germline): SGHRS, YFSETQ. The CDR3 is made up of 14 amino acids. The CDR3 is CASSLRGISGELFF. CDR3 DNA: TGCGCCAGCAGCTTGCGCGGGATTTCCGGGGAGCTGTTTTTT.

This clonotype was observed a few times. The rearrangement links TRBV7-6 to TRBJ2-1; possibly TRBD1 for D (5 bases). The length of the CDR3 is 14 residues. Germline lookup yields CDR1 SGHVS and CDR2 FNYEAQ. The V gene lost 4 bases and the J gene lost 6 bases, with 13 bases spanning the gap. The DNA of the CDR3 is TGTGCCAGCAGCTCCCGGGTTCAGGGCAATGAGCAGTTCTTC. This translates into CASSSRVQGNEQFF.

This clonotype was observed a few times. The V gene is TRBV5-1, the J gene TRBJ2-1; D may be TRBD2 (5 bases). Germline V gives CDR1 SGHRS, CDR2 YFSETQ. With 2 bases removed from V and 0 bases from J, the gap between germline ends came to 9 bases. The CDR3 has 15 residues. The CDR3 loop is CASSLLEVSYNEQFF. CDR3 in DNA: TGCGCCAGCAGCTTACTAGAGGTCTCCTACAATGAGCAGTTCTTC.

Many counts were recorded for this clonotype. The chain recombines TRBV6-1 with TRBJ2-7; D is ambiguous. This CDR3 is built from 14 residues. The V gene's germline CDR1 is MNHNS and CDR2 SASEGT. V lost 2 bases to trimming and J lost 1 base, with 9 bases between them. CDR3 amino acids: CASSEPGASYEQYF. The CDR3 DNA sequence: TGTGCCAGCAGTGAACCAGGCGCTTCCTACGAGCAGTACTTC.

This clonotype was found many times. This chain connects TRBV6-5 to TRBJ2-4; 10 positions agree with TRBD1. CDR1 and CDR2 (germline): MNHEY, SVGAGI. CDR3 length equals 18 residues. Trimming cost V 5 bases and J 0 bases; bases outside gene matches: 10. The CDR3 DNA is TGTGCCAGCAGTCAGACAGGGGGCGCCCGGGTAGCCAAAAACATTCAGTACTTC. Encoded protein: CASSQTGGARVAKNIQYF.

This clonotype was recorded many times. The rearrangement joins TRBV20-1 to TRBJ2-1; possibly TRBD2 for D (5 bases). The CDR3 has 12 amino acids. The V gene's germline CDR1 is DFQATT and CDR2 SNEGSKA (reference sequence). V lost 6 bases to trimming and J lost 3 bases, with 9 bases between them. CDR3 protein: CSARELYNEQFF. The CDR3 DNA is TGCAGTGCAAGGGAGCTCTACAATGAGCAGTTCTTC.

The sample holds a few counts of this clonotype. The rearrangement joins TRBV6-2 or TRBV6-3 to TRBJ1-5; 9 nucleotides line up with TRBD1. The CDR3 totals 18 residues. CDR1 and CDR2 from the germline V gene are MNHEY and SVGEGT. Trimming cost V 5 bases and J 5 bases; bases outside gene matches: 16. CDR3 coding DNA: TGTGCCAGCAGTCCAATCCGACCGGGACAGGGACTCTATCAGCCCCAGCATTTT. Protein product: CASSPIRPGQGLYQPQHF.

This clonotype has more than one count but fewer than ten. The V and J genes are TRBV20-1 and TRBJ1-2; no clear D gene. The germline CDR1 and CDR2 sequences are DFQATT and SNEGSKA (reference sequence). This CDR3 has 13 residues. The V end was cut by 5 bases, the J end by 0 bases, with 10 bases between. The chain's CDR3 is CSALDGANYGYTF. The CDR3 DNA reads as TGCAGTGCTTTGGACGGGGCTAACTATGGCTACACCTTC.